Below, 16 T cell receptor beta chains from the same sample are listed, as sequenced in a study of T cells expressing NK-cell markers. With the 5' RACE reads reprocessed, TCRdb shows one record per CDR3 protein and no DNA. The sample data list roughly 420,000 distinct CDR3 sequences. The specimen was blood T cells: a sorted CD56 or NKG2C T cell subset, CD4+ or CD8+ T cells, or bulk PBMC T cells (not recorded which). Every receptor here comes from a woman aged 18 to 75 in good health.

The chain joins TRBV9 to TRBJ2-7; TCRdb indicates TRBD2, and absent DNA this call remains unverified. Germline lookup yields CDR1 SGDLS and CDR2 YYNGEE. This CDR3 is built from 14 residues. This CDR3 is CASSVGADSYEQYF.

This rearrangement joins TRBV11-2 to TRBJ2-3. Looked up from germline, CDR1 is SGHAT and CDR2 is FQNNGV. CDR3 length equals 15 residues. The CDR3 protein is CASSLVSGFTDTQYF.

The rearrangement joins TRBV12-3 or TRBV12-4 to TRBJ1-4. The CDR3 contains 14 residues. The CDR3 spells CASSKLPTNEKLFF.

The chain couples TRBV20-1 to TRBJ2-7; TCRdb selects TRBD1, and the lack of DNA leaves this call unchecked. The CDR3 has 17 residues. Germline values: CDR1 DFQATT, CDR2 SNEGSKA (reference sequence). The CDR3 spells CSARMSLGQGRGDEQYF.

The chain has TRBV20-1 and TRBJ2-2; TCRdb lists TRBD2, though no DNA is available to test this call. The CDR3 consists of 18 residues. The germline V gene has CDR1 DFQATT and CDR2 SNEGSKA (reference sequence). The chain's CDR3 is CSARSGLAGGKTQSELFF.

V usage is TRBV20-1 and J usage is TRBJ1-4; TCRdb designates TRBD1, a call that cannot be tested without DNA. Germline lookup yields CDR1 DFQATT and CDR2 SNEGSKA (reference sequence). This CDR3 has 14 amino acids. The CDR3 region is CSAIPDPGDEKLFF.

V gene TRBV9 combines with J gene TRBJ2-7; TCRdb's D gene call, TRBD2, goes unchecked for lack of DNA. The CDR3 is 15 residues long. CDR1 is SGDLS, CDR2 YYNGEE, per germline. CDR3 amino acids: CASSVGGGPLDEQYF. Variable domain in full (rest from reference TRBV9 and TRBJ2-7): DSGVTQTPKHLITATGQRVTLRCSPRSGDLSVYWYQQSLDQGLQFLIQYYNGEERAKGNILERFSAQQFPDLHSELNLSSLELGDSALYFCASSVGGGPLDEQYFGPGTRLTVT.

V and J are TRBV12-3 or TRBV12-4 and TRBJ1-4; the TCRdb D gene call, TRBD1, has no DNA to confirm it. The CDR3 extends over 15 amino acids. The CDR3 region is CASSLLKGAGEKLFF.

The chain uses TRBV5-1 and TRBJ2-1; as DNA is missing, the TRBD2 call by TCRdb cannot be tested. Germline CDR1 and CDR2: SGHRS and YFSETQ. The CDR3 has 14 residues. The CDR3 here is CASSTSGTPSGQFF. The full variable domain, its missing parts supplied by reference TRBV5-1 and TRBJ2-1, is KAGVTQTPRYLIKTRGQQVTLSCSPISGHRSVSWYQQTPGQGLQFLFEYFSETQRNKGNFPGRFSGRQFSNSRSEMNVSTLELGDSALYLCASSTSGTPSGQFFGPGTRLTVL.

This sequence joins TRBV5-4 and TRBJ1-4; TCRdb calls TRBD1, which cannot be checked without DNA. Germline assignment: CDR1 SGHNT and CDR2 YYREEE (reference sequence). The CDR3 totals 13 residues. CDR3: CASSFGGDEKLFF.

This CDR3 reads CASSPTGSTTTGELFF. This chain uses TRBV5-1 with TRBJ2-2. This CDR3 contains 16 residues. Germline assignment: CDR1 SGHRS and CDR2 YFSETQ.

V and J are TRBV10-3 and TRBJ1-6; TCRdb indicates TRBD1, and absent DNA this call remains unverified. The CDR3 consists of 14 residues. Germline CDR1 and CDR2: ENHRY and SYGVKD. This chain's CDR3 is CAISDRGPNSPLHF.

V is TRBV12-3 or TRBV12-4 and J is TRBJ2-3; with no DNA, the TCRdb D assignment of TRBD2 cannot be verified. The CDR3 is made up of 15 amino acids. The CDR3 loop is CASSLWALSTDTQYF.

This chain links TRBV20-1 with TRBJ2-1; TCRdb's D call of TRBD1 is untestable without DNA. The length of the CDR3 is 15 residues. Per germline, CDR1 DFQATT and CDR2 SNEGSKA (reference sequence). CDR3 sequence reads: CSATSRDRGLAEQFF.

V and J are TRBV13 and TRBJ1-6. The CDR3 extends over 12 amino acids. CDR1 is PRHDT, CDR2 FYEKMQ, per germline (reference sequence). This chain's CDR3 is CASSLVLGPLHF.

V is TRBV10-3 and J is TRBJ1-1; TCRdb picks TRBD1, but there is no DNA to check that call. The CDR3 loop spans 16 amino acids. The V gene's germline CDR1 is ENHRY and CDR2 SYGVKD. The CDR3 reads CAISERTGSGNPEAFF.